The clone carrying this T cell receptor beta chain was seen a few times. Every bit of the isolated RNA underwent reverse transcription, so sequencing read expressed TCRB transcripts. The repertoire was sequenced with immunoSEQ multiplex PCR; TCRdb's copy has only in-frame clones and lacks some. The sample lists about 140,000 clones, about 9.7% seen once, with less than 0.85% in the top ten. CDR3 size: 15 residues. Unmatched junction bases numbered 6, after V lost 1 base and J lost 5 bases. Germline V CDR1 and CDR2: SGHTA, FQGNSA. This specimen belongs to a study of beta chain features in type 1 diabetes.

Sequenced: central memory CD4+ T cells from blood. This chain links TRBV7-2 with TRBJ2-5; 8 bases fit TRBD2. The TCR was taken from a woman aged 40 to 50 in good health. CDR3 loop: CASSLGGRGGETQYF. In DNA, the CDR3 is TGTGCCAGCAGCTTAGGGGGGCGCGGGGGGGAGACCCAGTACTTC.